The next 8 T cell receptor beta chains were all read from a single sample in a study of T cell changes during pregnancy in multiple sclerosis. Profiling relied on immunoSEQ multiplex PCR, and the TCRdb table lists in-frame clones only, not all of them. The table has tens of thousands of clones, 70% to 90% seen once. The sequencing here drew on CD8+ T cells from peripheral blood mononuclear cells, taken after pregnancy. These receptor sequences come from a female donor with multiple sclerosis, enrolled in a pregnancy study.

The gene calls are TRBV6-6 and TRBJ2-7; 7 nucleotides line up with TRBD2. The germline V gene has CDR1 MNHNY and CDR2 SVGAGI (reference sequence). Trimming took 7 bases from V and 7 from J; bases not matched to a gene: 13. This CDR3 is built from 14 residues. The CDR3 sequence: CASTLAESLREQYF. In nucleotides, the CDR3 is TGTGCCAGCACTCTAGCGGAAAGTCTACGAGAGCAGTACTTC.

The rearrangement joins TRBV19 to TRBJ1-5, with 11 bases fitting TRBD1. This CDR3 is built from 15 residues. The trim removed 5 bases at V and 3 bases at J, leaving 3 bases unmatched. CDR1 is LNHDA and CDR2 is SQIVND in the germline V gene (reference sequence). The CDR3, as DNA: TGTGCCAGTAGTCCAGGACAGGGGGCCAATCAGCCCCAGCATTTT. Its protein is CASSPGQGANQPQHF.

The V call is TRBV7-9, the J call TRBJ2-5; D is perhaps TRBD1 (5 bases). Trimming cost V 5 bases and J 3 bases, with 10 bases left between them. In germline, CDR1 is SEHNR, CDR2 FQNEAQ (reference sequence). This CDR3 has 13 residues. The CDR3 sequence is CASSPLGEETQYF. In DNA, the CDR3 is TGTGCCAGCAGCCCCCTAGGGGAAGAGACCCAGTACTTC.

The J gene is TRBJ1-1, the V gene TRBV2; weak D call: TRBD1 (6 bases). Germline CDR1 and CDR2: SNHLY and FYNNEI. The CDR3 contains 17 residues. Between the trimmed V and J ends, which lost 2 bases and 4 bases, there was a span of 20 bases. CDR3 protein: CASSESNPRGGRTEAFF. The CDR3 DNA follows: TGTGCCAGCAGTGAAAGCAATCCGAGAGGGGGACGCACTGAAGCTTTCTTT.

This clone was counted between two and nine times. V usage is TRBV11-2 and J usage is TRBJ2-3; weak D call: TRBD2 (6 bases). CDR3 length: 15 amino acids. V gave up 11 bases and J gave up 0 bases, with 18 bases separating them. The germline V gene encodes CDR1 SGHAT and CDR2 FQNNGV. The CDR3 nucleotides are TGTGCCTGTACGGATGGGGGAGGCAGCACAGATACGCAGTATTTT. This codes for CACTDGGGSTDTQYF.

The chain has TRBV7-8 and TRBJ1-1; the D is unclear. The CDR3 extends over 15 amino acids. V was shortened by 1 base and J by 3 bases, with 12 bases between the two germline ends. Germline values: CDR1 SGHVS, CDR2 FQNEAQ. The CDR3 sequence: CASSLEFIGYTEAFF. CDR3 sequence (DNA): TGTGCCAGCAGCTTAGAGTTCATCGGGTACACTGAAGCTTTCTTT. Full variable domain (rest looked up from reference TRBV7-8 and TRBJ1-1): GAGVSQSPRYKVAKRGQDVALRCDPISGHVSLFWYQQALGQGPEFLTYFQNEAQLDKSGLPSDRFFAERPEGSVSTLKIQRTQQEDSAVYLCASSLEFIGYTEAFFGQGTRLTVV.

The rearrangement links TRBV28 to TRBJ1-1, with a possible D match to TRBD1 (5 bases). The CDR3 extends over 17 amino acids. V lost 5 bases and J lost 5, with 24 bases in between. Germline V gives CDR1 MDHEN, CDR2 SYDVKM. For the CDR3, the DNA is TGTGCCAGCAGTACCGCTCGAGAAGGCAGGGATGAGACTGAAGCTTTCTTT. Encoded protein: CASSTAREGRDETEAFF.

The chain is built from TRBV30 and TRBJ2-1; 9 bases agree with TRBD1. The CDR3 runs to 14 residues. Losses at the gene ends were 3 bases for V and 3 bases for J; bases not matched to a gene: 3. Germline CDR1 and CDR2: GTSNPN and SVGIG (reference sequence). CDR3 nucleotides: TGTGCCTGGAGCGGGACAGGGCGCTACAATGAGCAGTTCTTC. As protein: CAWSGTGRYNEQFF.